This TCR beta chain was profiled in a study of shared clonotypes between healthy human individuals. Sequencing used immunoSEQ multiplex PCR; TCRdb keeps in-frame clones, though not all of them. This table has 2 million or so clones, 95% appearing once. V was pared by 6 bases and J by 0 bases, with 11 bases between. The CDR3 runs 15 residues. The germline V gene has CDR1 MNHNY and CDR2 SVGAGI (reference sequence). The receptor's source is a man between 18 and 35 years old in good health. V is TRBV6-6 and J is TRBJ1-4; perhaps TRBD1 as D (6 bases). The specimen sequenced was naive CD4+ T cells sorted from blood. The subset: CD45RA+ positively selected. CDR3 bases: TGTGCCAGCAGCCAGAACAGGGCAACTAATGAAAAACTGTTTTTT. Translated: CASSQNRATNEKLFF.